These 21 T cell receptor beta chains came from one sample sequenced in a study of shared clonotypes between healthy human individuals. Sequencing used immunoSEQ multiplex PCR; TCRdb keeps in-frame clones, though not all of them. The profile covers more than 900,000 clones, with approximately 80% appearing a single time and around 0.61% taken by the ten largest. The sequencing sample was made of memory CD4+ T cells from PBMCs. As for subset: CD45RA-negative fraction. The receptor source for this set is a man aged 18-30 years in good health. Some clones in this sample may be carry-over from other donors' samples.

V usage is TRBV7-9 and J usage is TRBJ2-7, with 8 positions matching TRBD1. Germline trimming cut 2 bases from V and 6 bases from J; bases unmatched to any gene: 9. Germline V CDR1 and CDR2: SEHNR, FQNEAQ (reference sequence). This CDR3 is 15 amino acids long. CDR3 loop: CASSLYRGDRLEQYF. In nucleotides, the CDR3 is TGTGCCAGCAGCTTATACAGGGGGGATCGTCTCGAGCAGTACTTC.

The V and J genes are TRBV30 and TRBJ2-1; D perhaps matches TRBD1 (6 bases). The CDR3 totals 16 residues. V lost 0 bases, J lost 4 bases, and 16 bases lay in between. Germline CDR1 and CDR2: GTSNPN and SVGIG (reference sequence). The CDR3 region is CAWSVRGRGTYNEQFF. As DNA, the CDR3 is TGTGCCTGGAGTGTACGGGGCAGGGGCACTTACAATGAGCAGTTCTTC.

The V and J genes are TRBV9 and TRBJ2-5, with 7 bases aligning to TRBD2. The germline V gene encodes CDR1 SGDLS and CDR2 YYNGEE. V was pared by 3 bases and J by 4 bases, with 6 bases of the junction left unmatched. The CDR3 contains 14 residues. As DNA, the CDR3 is TGTGCCAGCAGCGGTACTAGCGTCCCAGAGACCCAGTACTTC. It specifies CASSGTSVPETQYF.

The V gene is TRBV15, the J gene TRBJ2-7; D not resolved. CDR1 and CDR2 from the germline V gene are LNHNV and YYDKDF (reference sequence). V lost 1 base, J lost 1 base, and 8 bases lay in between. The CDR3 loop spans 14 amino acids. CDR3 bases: TGTGCCACCAGCAGAGCGAGGCGGTCCTACGAGCAGTACTTC. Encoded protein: CATSRARRSYEQYF.

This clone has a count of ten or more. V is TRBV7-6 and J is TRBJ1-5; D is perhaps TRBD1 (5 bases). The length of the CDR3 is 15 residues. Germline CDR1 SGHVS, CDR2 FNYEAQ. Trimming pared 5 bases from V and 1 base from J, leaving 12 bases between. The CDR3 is CASSRAEGSNQPQHF. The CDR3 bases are TGTGCCAGCAGCCGCGCGGAGGGGAGCAATCAGCCCCAGCATTTT.

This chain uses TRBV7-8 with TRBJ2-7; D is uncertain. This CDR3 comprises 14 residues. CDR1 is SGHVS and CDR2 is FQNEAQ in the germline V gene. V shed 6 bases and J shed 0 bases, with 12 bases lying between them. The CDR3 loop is CASSGQAHSYEQYF. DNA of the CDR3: TGTGCCAGCAGTGGTCAGGCCCACTCCTACGAGCAGTACTTC.

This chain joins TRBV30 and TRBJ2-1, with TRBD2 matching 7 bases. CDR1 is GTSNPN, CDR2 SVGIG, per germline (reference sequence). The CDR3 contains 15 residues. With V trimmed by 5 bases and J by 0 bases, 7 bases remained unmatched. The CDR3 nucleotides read TGTGCCTGGCAAGTACTAGCGAACTCCTACAATGAGCAGTTCTTC. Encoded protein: CAWQVLANSYNEQFF.

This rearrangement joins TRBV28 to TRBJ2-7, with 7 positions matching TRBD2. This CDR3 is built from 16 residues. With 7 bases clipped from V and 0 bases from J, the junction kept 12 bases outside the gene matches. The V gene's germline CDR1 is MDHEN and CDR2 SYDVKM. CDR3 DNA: TGTGCCAGCATCCCGGGAGGCGCCGCTAGCTCCTACGAGCAGTACTTC. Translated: CASIPGGAASSYEQYF.

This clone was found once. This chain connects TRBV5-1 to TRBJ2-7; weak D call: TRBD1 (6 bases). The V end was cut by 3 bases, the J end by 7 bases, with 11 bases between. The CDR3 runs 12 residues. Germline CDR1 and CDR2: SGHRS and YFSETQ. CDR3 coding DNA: TGCGCCAGCAGCTCACAGGGTTGGGAGCAGTACTTC. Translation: CASSSQGWEQYF. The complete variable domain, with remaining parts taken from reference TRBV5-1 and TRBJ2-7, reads KAGVTQTPRYLIKTRGQQVTLSCSPISGHRSVSWYQQTPGQGLQFLFEYFSETQRNKGNFPGRFSGRQFSNSRSEMNVSTLELGDSALYLCASSSQGWEQYFGPGTRLTVT.

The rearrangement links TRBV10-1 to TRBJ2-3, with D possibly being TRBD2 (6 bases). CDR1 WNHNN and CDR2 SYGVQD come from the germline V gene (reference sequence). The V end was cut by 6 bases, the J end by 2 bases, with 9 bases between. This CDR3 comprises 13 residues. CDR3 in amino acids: CASRREITDTQYF. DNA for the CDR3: TGCGCCAGCAGACGGGAGATCACAGATACGCAGTATTTT.

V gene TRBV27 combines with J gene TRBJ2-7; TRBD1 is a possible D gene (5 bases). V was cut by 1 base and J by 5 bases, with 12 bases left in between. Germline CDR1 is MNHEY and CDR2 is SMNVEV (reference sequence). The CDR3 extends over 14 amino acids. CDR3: CASSLYRSGDEQYF. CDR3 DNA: TGTGCCAGCAGTTTATACAGGAGTGGCGACGAGCAGTACTTC.

This CDR3 is CATSSAAETQYF. The CDR3 nucleotides read TGTGCCACCAGCAGCGCGGCGGAAACGCAGTATTTT. The V gene is TRBV15, the J gene TRBJ2-3; no clear D gene. The germline V gene has CDR1 LNHNV and CDR2 YYDKDF (reference sequence). The CDR3 extends over 12 amino acids. V was cut by 3 bases and J by 9 bases, with 10 bases left in between.

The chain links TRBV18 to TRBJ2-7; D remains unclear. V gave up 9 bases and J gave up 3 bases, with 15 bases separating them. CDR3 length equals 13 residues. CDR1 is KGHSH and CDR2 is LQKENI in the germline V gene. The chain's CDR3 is CASLPQQNYEQYF. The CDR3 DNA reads TGTGCCAGTCTTCCCCAACAGAACTACGAGCAGTACTTC.

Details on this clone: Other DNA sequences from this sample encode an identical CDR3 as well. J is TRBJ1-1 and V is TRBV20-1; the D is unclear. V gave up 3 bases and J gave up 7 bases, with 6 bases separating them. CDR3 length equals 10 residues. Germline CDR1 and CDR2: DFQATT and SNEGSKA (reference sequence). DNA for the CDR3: TGCAGTGCTAGGCGGGGTGAAGCTTTCTTT. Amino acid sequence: CSARRGEAFF.

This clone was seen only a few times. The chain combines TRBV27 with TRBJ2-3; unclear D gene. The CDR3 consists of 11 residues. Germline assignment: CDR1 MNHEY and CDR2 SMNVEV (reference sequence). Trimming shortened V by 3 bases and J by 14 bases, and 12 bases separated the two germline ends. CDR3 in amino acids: CASSLGRSWYF. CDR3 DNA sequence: TGTGCCAGCAGTTTGGGTCGGTCGTGGTATTTT.

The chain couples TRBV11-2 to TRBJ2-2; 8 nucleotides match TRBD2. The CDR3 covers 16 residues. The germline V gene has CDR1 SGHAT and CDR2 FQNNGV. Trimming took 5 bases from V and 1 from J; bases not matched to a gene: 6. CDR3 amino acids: CASSPLAGMNTGELFF. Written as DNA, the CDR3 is TGTGCCAGCAGCCCCCTAGCGGGCATGAACACCGGGGAGCTGTTTTTT.

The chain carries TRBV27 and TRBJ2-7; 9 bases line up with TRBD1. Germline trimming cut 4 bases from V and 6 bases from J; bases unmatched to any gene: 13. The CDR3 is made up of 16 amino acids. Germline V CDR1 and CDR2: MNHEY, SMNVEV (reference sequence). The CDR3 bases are TGTGCCAGCAGTTCTTTTATCCGGGACAGGGTGGTCGAGCAGTACTTC. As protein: CASSSFIRDRVVEQYF.

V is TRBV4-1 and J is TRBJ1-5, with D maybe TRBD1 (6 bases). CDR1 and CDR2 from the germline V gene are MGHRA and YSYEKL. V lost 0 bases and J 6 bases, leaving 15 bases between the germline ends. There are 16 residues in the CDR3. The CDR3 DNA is TGCGCCAGCAGCCAAGAGGGTTCGGGGGGCAGTCAGCCCCAGCATTTT. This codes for CASSQEGSGGSQPQHF.

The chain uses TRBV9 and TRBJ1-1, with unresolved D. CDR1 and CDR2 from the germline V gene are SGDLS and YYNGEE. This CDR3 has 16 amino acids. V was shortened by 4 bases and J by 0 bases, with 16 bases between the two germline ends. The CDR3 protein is CASSPATSSLNTEAFF. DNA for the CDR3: TGTGCCAGCAGCCCGGCGACATCCAGCTTGAACACTGAAGCTTTCTTT.

The DNA of the CDR3 is TGTGCCAGCAGCTTAGCGGGCAGGGAGGGGGAGACCCAGTACTTC. It codes for CASSLAGREGETQYF. This chain connects TRBV11-2 to TRBJ2-5; 7 bases align to TRBD2. The trim removed 1 base at V and 5 bases at J, leaving 7 bases unmatched. This CDR3 has 15 residues. Germline V gene data show CDR1 as SGHAT and CDR2 as FQNNGV.

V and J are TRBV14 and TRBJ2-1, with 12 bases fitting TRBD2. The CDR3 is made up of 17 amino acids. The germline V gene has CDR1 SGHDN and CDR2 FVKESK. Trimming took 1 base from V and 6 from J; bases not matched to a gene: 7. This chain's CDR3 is CASSQVTSGRWFNEQFF. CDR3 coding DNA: TGTGCCAGCAGCCAAGTGACTAGCGGGAGATGGTTCAATGAGCAGTTCTTC. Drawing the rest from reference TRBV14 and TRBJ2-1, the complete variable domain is EAGVTQFPSHSVIEKGQTVTLRCDPISGHDNLYWYRRVMGKEIKFLLHFVKESKQDESGMPNNRFLAERTGGTYSTLKVQPAELEDSGVYFCASSQVTSGRWFNEQFFGPGTRLTVL.